The T cell receptor (beta chain) under discussion was sequenced for a study of read filtering for tumor transcriptome and immune sequencing. Overall study context: Among patients, 17 to 20 were male and some 15 female, aged about 45 to 85 (mean about 69).

Sampling of bone marrow took place during active disease in every patient. CDR1 ENHRY and CDR2 SYGVKD come from the germline V gene. The CDR3 contains 14 residues. Trimming cost V 9 bases and J 0 bases; bases outside gene matches: 1. This clonotype was counted ten times or more. The library was built from about 400 ng RNA with molecular barcoded adaptors for alpha/delta and beta/gamma chains. Each CDR3 protein is one row after TCRdb ran MiXCR on the reads. This table has around 130,000 distinct CDR3 sequences, roughly an eighth appearing once. What was sequenced was a population of CD138-negative cells sorted from bone marrow. This chain connects TRBV10-3 to TRBJ1-5; TRBD1 agrees at 11 bases. This clonotype was sampled from a donor aged 40 or older with multiple myeloma. CDR3 coding DNA: TGTGCCATTGGGACAGGGGGTAGCAATCAGCCCCAGCATTTT. Translation: CAIGTGGSNQPQHF.